These 5 T cell receptor beta chains came from one sample sequenced in a study of siplizumab effects on memory and regulatory T cells. Profiled with immunoSEQ multiplex PCR; TCRdb holds only in-frame clones, not every one. The sample has about 82,000 clones, roughly 89% seen once. The sequencing input was Tregs sorted from blood. The receptors derive from a human donor in good health.

The V gene is TRBV7-2, the J gene TRBJ2-3; D is uncertain. Germline V lookup: CDR1 SGHTA, CDR2 FQGNSA. The CDR3 spans 13 residues. Trimming removed 4 bases at V and 3 bases at J, with 8 bases between. The CDR3 nucleotides read TGTGCCAGCAGCTCAACCGTTACAGATACGCAGTATTTT. Translation: CASSSTVTDTQYF.

Here the CDR3 DNA reads TGTGCCAGCAGCTTATTAGGGGGCATCTACGAGCAGTACTTC. It yields the protein CASSLLGGIYEQYF. The genes are TRBV5-6 and TRBJ2-7; TRBD1 matches 7 bases. The CDR3 covers 14 residues. CDR1 is SGHDT, CDR2 YYEEEE, per germline. V gave up 2 bases and J gave up 3 bases; unmatched junction bases: 5.

V usage is TRBV4-1 and J usage is TRBJ2-3; D is perhaps TRBD2 (5 bases). The V gene's germline CDR1 is MGHRA and CDR2 YSYEKL. The CDR3 runs to 15 residues. V lost 1 base and J lost 2, with 10 bases in between. CDR3 bases: TGCGCCAGCAGCCAAGGGCTAGCCTCCACAGATACGCAGTATTTT. Translation gives CASSQGLASTDTQYF.

This chain joins TRBV9 and TRBJ2-3; 14 positions agree with TRBD2. The CDR3 loop spans 16 amino acids. The trim removed 0 bases at V and 6 bases at J, leaving 3 bases unmatched. Germline CDR1 SGDLS, CDR2 YYNGEE. The CDR3 DNA is TGTGCCAGCAGCGTAGGGGGACTAGCGGGGGCCGATACGCAGTATTTT. This codes for CASSVGGLAGADTQYF.

The V gene is TRBV5-6, the J gene TRBJ2-7; maybe TRBD1 (6 bases). The germline gives CDR1 SGHDT, CDR2 YYEEEE. V gave up 3 bases and J gave up 3 bases, with 13 bases separating them. CDR3 length: 14 amino acids. This CDR3 reads CASSSTGLNYEQYF. CDR3 coding DNA: TGTGCCAGCAGCTCGACAGGTCTTAACTACGAGCAGTACTTC.